This entry concerns a single T cell receptor beta chain. Its antigen is currently unknown. This record belongs to a study of identical twins. Notes on the study in general: Compared with models, monozygotic twins showed more out-of-frame TCR alpha sharing. The conclusions drew on cross-sectional statistical analysis instead of tracking the same donors. Researchers caution that invariant MAIT and iNKT cells could partly confound zero-insertion analyses.

Germline V gives CDR1 SGHRS, CDR2 YFSETQ. Trimming took off 4 bases at V and 4 bases at J, with 13 bases between the two ends. This CDR3 spans 14 amino acids. Unique molecular identifiers were present on the cDNA, which also gained a universal primer site by template switching. TCRdb itself ran the 5' RACE reads through MiXCR, one entry per CDR3 protein. The sample comprises under 250,000 distinct CDR3 sequences, over 9.5% of which are singletons, and roughly 3.7% rests with the top ten. The data also belong to a second study, concerning yellow fever vaccine responses in identical twins.

The chain links TRBV5-1 to TRBJ2-3; the D is unclear. The sample was memory (CD45RO+) T cells sorted from blood. The receptor was derived from a woman between 18 and 29 years old in good health. The CDR3 is CASSPVGSSDTQYF. The CDR3 DNA follows: TGCGCCAGCAGCCCCGTCGGTTCGTCAGATACGCAGTATTTT.